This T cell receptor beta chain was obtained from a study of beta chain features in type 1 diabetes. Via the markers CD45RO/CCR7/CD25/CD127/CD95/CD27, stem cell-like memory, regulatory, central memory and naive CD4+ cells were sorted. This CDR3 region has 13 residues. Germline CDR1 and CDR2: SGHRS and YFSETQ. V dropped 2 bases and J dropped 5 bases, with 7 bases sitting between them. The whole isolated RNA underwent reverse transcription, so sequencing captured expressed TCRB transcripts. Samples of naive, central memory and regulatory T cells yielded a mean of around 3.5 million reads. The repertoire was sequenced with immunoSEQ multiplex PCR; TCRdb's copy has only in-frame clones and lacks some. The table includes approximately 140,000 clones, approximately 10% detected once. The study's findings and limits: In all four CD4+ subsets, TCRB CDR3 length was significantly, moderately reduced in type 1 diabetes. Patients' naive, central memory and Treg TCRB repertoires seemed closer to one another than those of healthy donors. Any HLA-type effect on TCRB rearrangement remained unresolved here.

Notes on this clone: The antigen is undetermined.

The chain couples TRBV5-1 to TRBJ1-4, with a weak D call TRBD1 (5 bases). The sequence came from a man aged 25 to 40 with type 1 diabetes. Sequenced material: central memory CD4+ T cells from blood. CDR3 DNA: TGCGCCAGCAGCTTTAACAGGAATGAAAAACTGTTTTTT. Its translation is CASSFNRNEKLFF.